This TCR beta chain was sequenced in a study of shared clonotypes between healthy human individuals (dated by TCRdb to 2020 to 2022). Some background on the complete study: The cohort comprised two women and a few men aged 18 to 49 years. For each donor, three plates each were used for CD4 naive and CD4 memory, two plates were used for CD8 naive, and one plate was used for CD8 memory. To estimate repertoire size and how much clonotypes are shared between individuals, the study performed deep sequencing of blood TCR repertoires from five healthy adults. To increase sequencing depth and limit assay-specific biases, different laboratories used diverse techniques to prepare libraries and sequence TCR repertoires. Leukapheresis yielded between about 0.9 and 8.9 billion PBMCs per donor. Overall study results and their limits: Sampling was restricted to blood, and TCR repertoires in tissue are likely to differ from TCR repertoires in blood. Based on pairwise subsampling, the degree of clonotype sharing among donors was expected to be affected by sequencing depth. Clonotypes shared by all four sorted-subset donors showed higher generation probabilities than non-shared clonotypes. Naive subsets generally had larger estimated clonotype richness than memory subsets did. Even with the large sequencing depth, rarefaction of the sorted-subset datasets indicated that sequencing was incomplete. When several donors were compared, the shared fraction of clonotypes was around 5.1% for naive CD4, approximately 3.3% for naive CD8, roughly 2.5% for memory CD4, and about 0.36% for memory CD8. Because the study included only a small number of donors, the genetic and exposure-history diversity represented was limited.

Using the deep immunoSEQ assay, TCR CDR3 regions were amplified from genomic DNA by multiplex PCR. For each cell subset, the extracted genomic DNA was distributed evenly across all wells of several immunoSEQ 96-well plates, and each plate served as one replicate. Each replicate PCR for sorted subsets received about 200 ng genomic DNA, equal to roughly 29,000 T cell genomes. Purified libraries were measured with a Qubit 3.0 fluorometer, size-checked on a Bioanalyzer 2100, and measured again with the KAPA Library Quantification kit. Each immunoSEQ 96-well plate was sequenced on its own single-read 150-cycle Illumina NextSeq 550 flow cell. The paper's processing steps were these. Because the immunoSEQ output held only junctional sequences and lacked quality scores, the filtering could not match the filtering applied to full-length reads. To assign V/J genes and CDR3, sequences were annotated against IMGT germline references using PyIR, a Python wrapper for IgBLAST v1.9. Any read was removed if the V/J assignment was weak (E-value above 1e-6), the CDR3 was missing, or the read contained stop codons, out-of-frame junctions, or ambiguous translated residues. A V3J clonotype was defined by an identical inferred V gene, J gene, and CDR3 amino acid sequence. Percentage overlap between repertoires was calculated by dividing the number of shared unique clonotypes by the size of the smaller repertoire. Three approaches were used to assess repertoire richness: RTK rarefaction, the Chao1 estimator, and Recon v2.1 estimates of unobserved clonotypes. Generation probabilities for all TCRbeta clonotypes obtained by the gDNA method from a handful of donors were computed using OLGA. TCRdb obtained this table from immuneACCESS and retained in-frame rearrangements with V and J assigned. These tables miss some clones; where compared with another copy, unresolved V genes account for less than half of the shortfall, and the remainder is unexplained. V, J and clone size are those of that table, while D and trimming were read from the DNA. Across this sample there are about 2.1 million clones, with approximately 94% seen only once. Clones ranked in the top ten supply about 1.8% of the sample.

On this clone itself: The antigen this receptor binds is unknown. The record has no base qualities; no much larger clone is one base away.

According to the germline V gene, CDR1 reads SGDLS and CDR2 reads YYNGEE. The CDR3 contains 17 residues, cysteine and phenylalanine counted. The DNA shown is the 51-base CDR3, in frame from base 1. Cut back by 6 bases and 2 bases, the V and J ends lie 20 bases apart. CD8 naive samples were obtained by positive selection for CCR7 among CD45RO-negative cells, yielding a CD45RA+CCR7+ population from which TemRA cells were excluded. Healthy HIV-negative adults with no recently reported acute infections or vaccinations were included as donors. Only Caucasian adults living in Nashville, Tennessee, USA were represented among the donors. Blood was collected by leukapheresis, and PBMCs were isolated by Ficoll-Histopaque density gradient centrifugation and then cryopreserved in liquid nitrogen vapor phase. Analytical flow cytometry was used to check the purity and quantity of each magnetically sorted T cell population. Each sorted fraction had its genomic DNA isolated and then quantified by UV absorbance on a Nanodrop 2000c.

The sequenced material came from naive CD8+ T cells from PBMCs. This specimen's cell subset or site label, per the study, means: CD45RA+CCR7+. The chain is assembled from TRBV9 and TRBJ1-4, with a weak D call of TRBD1 (5 bases match). This TCR derives from a man in his late teens or twenties in good health. Some clones in this sample may be carry-over from other donors' samples. The bases are TGTGCCAGCACCCAACGTAGAGGGACTGCGACTAATGAAAAACTGTTTTTT. The resulting protein is CASTQRRGTATNEKLFF. This CDR3, with the reference TRBV9 and TRBJ1-4 proteins standing in past its ends, gives the full variable domain DSGVTQTPKHLITATGQRVTLRCSPRSGDLSVYWYQQSLDQGLQFLIQYYNGEERAKGNILERFSAQQFPDLHSELNLSSLELGDSALYFCASTQRRGTATNEKLFFGSGTQLSVL.